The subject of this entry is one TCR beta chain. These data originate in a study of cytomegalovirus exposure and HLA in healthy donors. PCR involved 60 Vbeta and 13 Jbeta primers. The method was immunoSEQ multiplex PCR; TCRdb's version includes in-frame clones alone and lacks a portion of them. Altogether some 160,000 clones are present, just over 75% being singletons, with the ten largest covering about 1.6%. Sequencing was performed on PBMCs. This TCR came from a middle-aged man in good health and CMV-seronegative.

This CDR3 is CASSESFPLYEQYF. DNA of the CDR3: TGCGCCAGCAGTGAGTCATTCCCCCTCTACGAGCAGTACTTC. V usage is TRBV10-1 and J usage is TRBJ2-7; no reliable D call. V was trimmed by 0 bases and J by 3 bases, leaving 9 bases between them. The CDR3 loop spans 14 amino acids. CDR1 is WNHNN and CDR2 is SYGVQD in the germline V gene (reference sequence).